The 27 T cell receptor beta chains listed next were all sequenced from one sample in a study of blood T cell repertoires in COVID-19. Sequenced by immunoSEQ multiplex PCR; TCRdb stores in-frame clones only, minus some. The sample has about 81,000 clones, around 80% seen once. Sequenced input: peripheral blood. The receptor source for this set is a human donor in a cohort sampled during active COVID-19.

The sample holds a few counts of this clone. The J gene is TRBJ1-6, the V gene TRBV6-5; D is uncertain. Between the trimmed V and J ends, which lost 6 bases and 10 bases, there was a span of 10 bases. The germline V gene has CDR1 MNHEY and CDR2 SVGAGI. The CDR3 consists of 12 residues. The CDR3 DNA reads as TGTGCCAGCAGGGTCGGGTCCTCACCCCTCCACTTT. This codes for CASRVGSSPLHF.

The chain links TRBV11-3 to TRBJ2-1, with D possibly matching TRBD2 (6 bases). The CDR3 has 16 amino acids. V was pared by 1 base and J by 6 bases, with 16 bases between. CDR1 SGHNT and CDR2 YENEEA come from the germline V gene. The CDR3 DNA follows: TGTGCCAGCAGCTTAGCCCCCGGGACTGCCCCCAATGAGCAGTTCTTC. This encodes CASSLAPGTAPNEQFF. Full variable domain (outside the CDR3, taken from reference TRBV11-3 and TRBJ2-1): EAGVVQSPRYKIIEKKQPVAFWCNPISGHNTLYWYLQNLGQGPELLIRYENEEAVDDSQLPKDRFSAERLKGVDSTLKIQPAELGDSAVYLCASSLAPGTAPNEQFFGPGTRLTVL.

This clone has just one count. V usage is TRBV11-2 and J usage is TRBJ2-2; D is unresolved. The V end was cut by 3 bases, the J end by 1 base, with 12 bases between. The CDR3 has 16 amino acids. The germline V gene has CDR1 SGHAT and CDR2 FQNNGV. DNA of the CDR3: TGTGCCAGCAGCTTCCTGCGGAGCGAGAACACCGGGGAGCTGTTTTTT. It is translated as CASSFLRSENTGELFF.

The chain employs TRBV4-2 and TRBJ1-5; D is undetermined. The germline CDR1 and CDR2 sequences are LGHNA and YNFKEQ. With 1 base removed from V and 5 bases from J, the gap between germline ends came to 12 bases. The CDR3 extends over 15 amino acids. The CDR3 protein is CASSQGLHGDQPQHF. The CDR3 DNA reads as TGTGCCAGCAGCCAAGGCCTGCACGGGGATCAGCCCCAGCATTTT.

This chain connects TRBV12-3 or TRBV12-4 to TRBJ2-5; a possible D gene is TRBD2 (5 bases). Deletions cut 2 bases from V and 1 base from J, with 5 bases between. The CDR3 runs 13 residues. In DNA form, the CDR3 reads TGTGCCAGCAGTTTAAGCGGCCAAGAGACCCAGTACTTC. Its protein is CASSLSGQETQYF.

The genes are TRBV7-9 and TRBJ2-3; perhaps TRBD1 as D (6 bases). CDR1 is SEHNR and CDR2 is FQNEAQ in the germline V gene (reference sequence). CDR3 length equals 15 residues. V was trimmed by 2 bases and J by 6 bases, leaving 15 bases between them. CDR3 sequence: CASSLRQVPSDTQYF. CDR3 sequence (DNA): TGTGCCAGCAGCTTACGACAGGTACCTTCGGATACGCAGTATTTT.

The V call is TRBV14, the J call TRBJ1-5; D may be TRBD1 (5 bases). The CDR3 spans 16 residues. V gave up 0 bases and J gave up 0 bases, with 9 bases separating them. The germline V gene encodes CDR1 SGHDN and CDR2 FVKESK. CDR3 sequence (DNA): TGTGCCAGCAGCCAAGAAATTGACAGTAGCAATCAGCCCCAGCATTTT. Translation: CASSQEIDSSNQPQHF.

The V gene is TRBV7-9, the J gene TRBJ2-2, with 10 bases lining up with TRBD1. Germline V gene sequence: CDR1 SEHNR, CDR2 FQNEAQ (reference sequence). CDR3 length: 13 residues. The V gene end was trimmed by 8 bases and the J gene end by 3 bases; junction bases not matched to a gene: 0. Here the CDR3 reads CASGTGDTGELFF. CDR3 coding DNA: TGTGCCAGCGGGACAGGGGACACCGGGGAGCTGTTTTTT. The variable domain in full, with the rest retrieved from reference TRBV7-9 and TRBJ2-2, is DTGVSQNPRHKITKRGQNVTFRCDPISEHNRLYWYRQTLGQGPEFLTYFQNEAQLEKSRLLSDRFSAERPKGSFSTLEIQRTEQGDSAMYLCASGTGDTGELFFGEGSRLTVL.

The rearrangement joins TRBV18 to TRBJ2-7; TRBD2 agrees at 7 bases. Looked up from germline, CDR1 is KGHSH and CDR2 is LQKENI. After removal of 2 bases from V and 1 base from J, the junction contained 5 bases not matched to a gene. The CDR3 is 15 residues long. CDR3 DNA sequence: TGTGCCAGCTCACCATTGGCGGGGGTATCCTACGAGCAGTACTTC. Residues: CASSPLAGVSYEQYF.

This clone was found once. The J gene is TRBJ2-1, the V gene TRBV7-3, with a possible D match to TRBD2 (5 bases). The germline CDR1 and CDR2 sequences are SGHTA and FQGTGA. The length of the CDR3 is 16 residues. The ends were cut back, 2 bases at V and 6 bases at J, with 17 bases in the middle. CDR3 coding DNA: TGTGCCAGCAGCTTAGTCAGCGGTAGCGTCGGCAATGAGCAGTTCTTC. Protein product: CASSLVSGSVGNEQFF.

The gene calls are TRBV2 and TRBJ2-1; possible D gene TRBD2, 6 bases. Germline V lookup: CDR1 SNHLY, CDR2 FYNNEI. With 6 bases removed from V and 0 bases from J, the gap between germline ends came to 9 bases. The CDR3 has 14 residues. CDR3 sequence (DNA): TGTGCCAGCAGGCGGGACTCCTCCTACAATGAGCAGTTCTTC. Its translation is CASRRDSSYNEQFF.

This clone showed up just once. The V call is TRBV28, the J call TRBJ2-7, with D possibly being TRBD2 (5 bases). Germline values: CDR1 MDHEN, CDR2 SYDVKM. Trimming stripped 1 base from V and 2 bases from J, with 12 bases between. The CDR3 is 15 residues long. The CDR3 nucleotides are TGTGCCAGCAGTTTATTAGGGAGTCAGCCCTACGAGCAGTACTTC. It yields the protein CASSLLGSQPYEQYF. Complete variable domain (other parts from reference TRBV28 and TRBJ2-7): DVKVTQSSRYLVKRTGEKVFLECVQDMDHENMFWYRQDPGLGLRLIYFSYDVKMKEKGDIPEGYSVSREKKERFSLILESASTNQTSMYLCASSLLGSQPYEQYFGPGTRLTVT.

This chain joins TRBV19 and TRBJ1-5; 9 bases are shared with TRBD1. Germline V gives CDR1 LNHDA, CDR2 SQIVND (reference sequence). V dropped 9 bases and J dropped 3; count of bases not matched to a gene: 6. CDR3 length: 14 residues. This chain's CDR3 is CASTDRGFNQPQHF. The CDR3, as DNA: TGTGCCAGCACGGACAGGGGCTTCAATCAGCCCCAGCATTTT.

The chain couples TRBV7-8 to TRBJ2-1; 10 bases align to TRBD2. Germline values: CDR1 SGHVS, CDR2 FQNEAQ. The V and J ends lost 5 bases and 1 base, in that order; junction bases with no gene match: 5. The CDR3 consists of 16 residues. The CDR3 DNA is TGTGCCAGCAGCCCTGGACTAGCGGCTTCCTACAATGAGCAGTTCTTC. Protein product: CASSPGLAASYNEQFF. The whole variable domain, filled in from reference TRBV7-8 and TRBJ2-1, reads GAGVSQSPRYKVAKRGQDVALRCDPISGHVSLFWYQQALGQGPEFLTYFQNEAQLDKSGLPSDRFFAERPEGSVSTLKIQRTQQEDSAVYLCASSPGLAASYNEQFFGPGTRLTVL.

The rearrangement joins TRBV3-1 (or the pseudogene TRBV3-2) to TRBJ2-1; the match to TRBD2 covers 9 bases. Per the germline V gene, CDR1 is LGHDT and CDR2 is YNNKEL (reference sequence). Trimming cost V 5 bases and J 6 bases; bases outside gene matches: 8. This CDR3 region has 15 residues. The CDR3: CASSAAGTSFNEQFF. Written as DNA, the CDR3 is TGTGCCAGCAGCGCTGCCGGGACTAGCTTCAATGAGCAGTTCTTC.

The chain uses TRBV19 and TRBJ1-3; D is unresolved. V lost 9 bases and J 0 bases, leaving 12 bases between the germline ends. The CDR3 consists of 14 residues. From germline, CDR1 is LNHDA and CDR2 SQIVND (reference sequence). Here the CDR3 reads CASQRRGSGNTIYF. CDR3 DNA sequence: TGTGCCAGCCAAAGGCGGGGCTCTGGAAACACCATATATTTT.

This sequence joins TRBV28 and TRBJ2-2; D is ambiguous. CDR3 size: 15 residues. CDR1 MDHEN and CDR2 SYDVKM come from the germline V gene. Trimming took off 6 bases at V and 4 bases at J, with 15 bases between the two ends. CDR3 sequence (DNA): TGTGCCAGCAGCTTACCACAACCGGGCACCGGGGAGCTGTTTTTT. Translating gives CASSLPQPGTGELFF.

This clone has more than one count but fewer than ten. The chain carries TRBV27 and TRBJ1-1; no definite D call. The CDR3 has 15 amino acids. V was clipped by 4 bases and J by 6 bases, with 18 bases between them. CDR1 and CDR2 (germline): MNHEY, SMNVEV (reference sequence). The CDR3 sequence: CASSSRREVRAEAFF. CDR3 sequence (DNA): TGTGCCAGCAGTTCCCGACGGGAAGTAAGGGCTGAAGCTTTCTTT.

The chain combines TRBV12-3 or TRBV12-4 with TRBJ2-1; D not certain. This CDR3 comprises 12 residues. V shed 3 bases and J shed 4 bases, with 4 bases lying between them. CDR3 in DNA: TGTGCCAGCAGTTTGGCTTACAATGAGCAGTTCTTC. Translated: CASSLAYNEQFF.

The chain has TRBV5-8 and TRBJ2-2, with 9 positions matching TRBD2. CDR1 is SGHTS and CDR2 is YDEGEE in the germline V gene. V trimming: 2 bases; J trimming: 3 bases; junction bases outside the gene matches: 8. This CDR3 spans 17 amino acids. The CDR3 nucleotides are TGTGCCAGCAGCTTTGTCCAGACTAGCGGTTACACCGGGGAGCTGTTTTTT. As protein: CASSFVQTSGYTGELFF.

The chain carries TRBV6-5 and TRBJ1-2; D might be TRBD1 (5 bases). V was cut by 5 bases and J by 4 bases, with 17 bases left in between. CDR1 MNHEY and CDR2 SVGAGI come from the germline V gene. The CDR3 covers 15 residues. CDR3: CASSTPGGGLYGYTF. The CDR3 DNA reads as TGTGCCAGCAGTACCCCGGGGGGGGGACTCTATGGCTACACCTTC.

Here the CDR3 DNA reads TGTGCCAGCAGCAAAGATAACAGATACACAGATACGCAGTATTTT. It yields the protein CASSKDNRYTDTQYF. The rearrangement uses TRBV21-1 and TRBJ2-3; the table's TRBD1 call for D was not verified on the DNA. TRBV21-1 is designated a pseudogene. The CDR3 is 15 amino acids.

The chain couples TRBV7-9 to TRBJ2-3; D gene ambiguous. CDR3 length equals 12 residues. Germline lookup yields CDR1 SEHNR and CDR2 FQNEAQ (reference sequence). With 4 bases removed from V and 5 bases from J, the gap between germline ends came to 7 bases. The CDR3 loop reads CASSWAGDTQYF. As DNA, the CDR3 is TGTGCCAGCAGCTGGGCCGGAGATACGCAGTATTTT.

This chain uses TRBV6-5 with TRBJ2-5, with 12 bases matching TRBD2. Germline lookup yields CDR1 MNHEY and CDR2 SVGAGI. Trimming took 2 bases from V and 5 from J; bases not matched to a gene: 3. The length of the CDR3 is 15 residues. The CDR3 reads CASSYPGTSGETQYF. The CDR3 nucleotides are TGTGCCAGCAGTTACCCCGGGACTAGCGGGGAGACCCAGTACTTC.

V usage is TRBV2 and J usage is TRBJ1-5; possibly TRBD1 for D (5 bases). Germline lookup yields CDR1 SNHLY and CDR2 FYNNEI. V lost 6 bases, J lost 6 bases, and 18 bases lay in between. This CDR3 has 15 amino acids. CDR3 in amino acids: CASRPESGSGQPQHF. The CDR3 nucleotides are TGTGCCAGCAGACCTGAGTCAGGGTCAGGTCAGCCCCAGCATTTT. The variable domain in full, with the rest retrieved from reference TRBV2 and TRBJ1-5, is EPEVTQTPSHQVTQMGQEVILRCVPISNHLYFYWYRQILGQKVEFLVSFYNNEISEKSEIFDDQFSVERPDGSNFTLKIRSTKLEDSAMYFCASRPESGSGQPQHFGDGTRLSIL.

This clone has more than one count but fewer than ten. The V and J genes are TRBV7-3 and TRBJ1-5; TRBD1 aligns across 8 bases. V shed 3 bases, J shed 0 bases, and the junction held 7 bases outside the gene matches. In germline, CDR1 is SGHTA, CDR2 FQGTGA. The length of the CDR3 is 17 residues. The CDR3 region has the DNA TGTGCCAGCAGCTTGGGGGACAGGCGGAATAGCAATCAGCCCCAGCATTTT. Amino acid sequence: CASSLGDRRNSNQPQHF.

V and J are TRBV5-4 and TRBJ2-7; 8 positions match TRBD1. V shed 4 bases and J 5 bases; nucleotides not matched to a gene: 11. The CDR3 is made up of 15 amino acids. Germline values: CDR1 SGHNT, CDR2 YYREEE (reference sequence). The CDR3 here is CASSASDREWDEQYF. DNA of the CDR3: TGTGCCAGCAGCGCCTCGGACAGGGAATGGGACGAGCAGTACTTC.